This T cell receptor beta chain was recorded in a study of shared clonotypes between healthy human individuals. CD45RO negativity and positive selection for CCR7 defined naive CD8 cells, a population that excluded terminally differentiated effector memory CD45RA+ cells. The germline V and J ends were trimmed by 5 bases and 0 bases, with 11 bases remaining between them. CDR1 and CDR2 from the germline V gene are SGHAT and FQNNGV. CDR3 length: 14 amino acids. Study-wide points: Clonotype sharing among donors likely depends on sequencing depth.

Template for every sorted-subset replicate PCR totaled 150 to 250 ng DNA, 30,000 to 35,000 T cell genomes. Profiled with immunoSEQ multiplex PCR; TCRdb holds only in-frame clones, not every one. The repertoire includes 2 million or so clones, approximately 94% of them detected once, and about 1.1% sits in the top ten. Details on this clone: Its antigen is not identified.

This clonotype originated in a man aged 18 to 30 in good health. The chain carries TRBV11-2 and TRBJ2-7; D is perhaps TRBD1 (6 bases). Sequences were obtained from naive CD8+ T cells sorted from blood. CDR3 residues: CASSPTGNSYEQYF. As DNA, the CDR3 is TGTGCCAGCAGCCCTACAGGGAACTCCTACGAGCAGTACTTC.